This passage covers 20 T cell receptor beta chains from one sample sequenced in a study of blood T cell repertoires in COVID-19 (dated by TCRdb to the early 2020s). The receptor library was made with the immunoSEQ multiplex PCR assay. The table comes from immuneACCESS by way of TCRdb, which keeps in-frame sequences with V and J called. Part of the clones is missing from these tables; in studies checked, under half for an unresolved V gene and the rest for unknown reasons. The sample includes 310,000 or so clones, with roughly 90% observed a single time. Approximately 6.5% of the sample rests with the top ten. Sequencing was performed on peripheral blood. Every receptor here comes from a young man who had recovered from COVID-19.

This chain connects TRBV27 to TRBJ2-7; maybe TRBD2 (6 bases). V was pared by 5 bases and J by 3 bases, with 8 bases between. The germline V gene encodes CDR1 MNHEY and CDR2 SMNVEV (reference sequence). The CDR3 loop spans 12 amino acids. The DNA for the CDR3 is TGTGCCAGCAGTCCGGGAGTCTACGAGCAGTACTTC. It codes for CASSPGVYEQYF.

This chain uses TRBV4-1 with TRBJ1-2; 8 bases agree with TRBD1. The J segment lost 3 bases and the V segment lost 0 bases, leaving 12 bases of the junction unmatched. The CDR3 is made up of 18 amino acids. Germline CDR1 MGHRA, CDR2 YSYEKL. The CDR3 DNA reads as TGCGCCAGCAGCCAAGATCGGACAGGGAGGAGAGGCGACTATGGCTACACCTTC. Protein: CASSQDRTGRRGDYGYTF.

The chain uses TRBV6-1 and TRBJ2-1; TRBD2 matches 10 bases. Per germline, CDR1 MNHNS and CDR2 SASEGT. The CDR3 has 18 amino acids. Trimming at V came to 2 bases and at J to 7 bases, leaving 14 bases not matched to a gene. CDR3 sequence (DNA): TGTGCCAGCAGTGAAAGCTGGTCGAGACTAGCGGGCGTGAATGAGCAGTTCTTC. It specifies CASSESWSRLAGVNEQFF.

The chain employs TRBV11-2 and TRBJ2-5; D gene unclear. The CDR3 covers 13 residues. The V gene's germline CDR1 is SGHAT and CDR2 FQNNGV. V was cut by 7 bases and J by 1 base, with 10 bases left in between. CDR3 coding DNA: TGTGCCAGCACCCAAACTTCCCAAGAGACCCAGTACTTC. Encoded protein: CASTQTSQETQYF. The full variable domain, rest sourced from reference TRBV11-2 and TRBJ2-5, is EAGVAQSPRYKIIEKRQSVAFWCNPISGHATLYWYQQILGQGPKLLIQFQNNGVVDDSQLPKDRFSAERLKGVDSTLKIQPAKLEDSAVYLCASTQTSQETQYFGPGTRLLVL.

The chain links TRBV2 to TRBJ2-7; tentatively, D is TRBD2 (5 bases). Germline V gene sequence: CDR1 SNHLY, CDR2 FYNNEI. Trimming took 8 bases from V and 1 from J, leaving 18 bases between them. This CDR3 region has 15 residues. The CDR3 sequence is CASLLATIESYEQYF. CDR3 sequence (DNA): TGTGCCAGCCTATTAGCGACTATCGAATCCTACGAGCAGTACTTC.

V gene TRBV5-1 combines with J gene TRBJ1-2, with a weak D call TRBD1 (6 bases). This CDR3 has 14 residues. From germline, CDR1 is SGHRS and CDR2 YFSETQ. The ends were cut back, 0 bases at V and 7 bases at J, with 13 bases in the middle. The CDR3 reads CASSLVQGVGGYTF. The CDR3 coding sequence is TGCGCCAGCAGCTTGGTACAGGGCGTTGGTGGCTACACCTTC.

The gene calls are TRBV2 and TRBJ2-1; TRBD1 agrees at 8 bases. Germline values: CDR1 SNHLY, CDR2 FYNNEI. The junction had 3 bases not matched to a gene; V was cut back by 2 bases and J by 3 bases. CDR3 size: 15 residues. The CDR3 loop is CASSERDRYYNEQFF. In DNA form, the CDR3 reads TGTGCCAGCAGTGAAAGGGACAGGTACTACAATGAGCAGTTCTTC.

This chain connects TRBV5-4 to TRBJ1-1; TRBD1 is a possible D gene (5 bases). The CDR3 contains 14 residues. In germline, CDR1 is SGHNT, CDR2 YYREEE (reference sequence). The V and J ends lost 0 bases and 10 bases respectively, with 16 bases between them. The CDR3 sequence: CASSLVQGDRGAFF. DNA of the CDR3: TGTGCCAGCAGCTTGGTCCAGGGTGATAGAGGAGCTTTCTTT.

The chain joins TRBV27 to TRBJ2-3; no clear D. Looked up from germline, CDR1 is MNHEY and CDR2 is SMNVEV (reference sequence). CDR3 length: 14 residues. V gave up 6 bases and J gave up 2 bases, with 12 bases separating them. The DNA for the CDR3 is TGTGCCAGCAGCCCTAGGTGGCCCACAGATACGCAGTATTTT. Amino acid sequence: CASSPRWPTDTQYF.

The chain employs TRBV19 and TRBJ1-1; a possible D gene is TRBD1 (5 bases). The germline gives CDR1 LNHDA, CDR2 SQIVND (reference sequence). The CDR3 spans 13 residues. Trimming took 3 bases from V and 5 from J, leaving 10 bases between them. The CDR3 DNA reads as TGTGCCAGTAGTATCGGGGGTAGTACTGAAGCTTTCTTT. Translation: CASSIGGSTEAFF.

V and J are TRBV7-3 and TRBJ2-2, with a tentative D call TRBD1 (5 bases). The germline gives CDR1 SGHTA, CDR2 FQGTGA. Trimming left V 5 bases short and J 4 bases short, with 14 bases between. The CDR3 sequence is 15 residues long. The DNA of the CDR3 is TGTGCCAGCAGCCCGATAGGGGCTCTCACCGGGGAGCTGTTTTTT. Protein: CASSPIGALTGELFF. Together with reference TRBV7-3 and TRBJ2-2, the CDR3 gives the full variable domain: GAGVSQTPSNKVTEKGKYVELRCDPISGHTALYWYRQSLGQGPEFLIYFQGTGAADDSGLPNDRFFAVRPEGSVSTLKIQRTERGDSAVYLCASSPIGALTGELFFGEGSRLTVL.

This rearrangement joins TRBV5-6 to TRBJ2-7, with 14 nucleotides matching TRBD2. With 4 bases clipped from V and 4 bases from J, the junction kept 7 bases outside the gene matches. Germline V CDR1 and CDR2: SGHDT, YYEEEE. The CDR3 is made up of 16 amino acids. CDR3 sequence: CASSPTGTSGRYEQYF. The CDR3 region has the DNA TGTGCCAGCAGCCCGACGGGGACTAGCGGGAGATACGAGCAGTACTTC.

The chain carries TRBV19 and TRBJ2-5; 9 bases fit TRBD1. The CDR3 spans 15 residues. Trimming removed 1 base from V and 2 bases from J; junction bases left unmatched: 2. Germline values: CDR1 LNHDA, CDR2 SQIVND (reference sequence). The CDR3 is CASSIVGTGQETQYF. The CDR3 DNA is TGTGCCAGTAGTATAGTGGGGACAGGGCAAGAGACCCAGTACTTC.

This clone was detected only once. The CDR3 bases are TGTGCCAGCAGCCAAGAACTAGCGGGGTACAATGAGCAGTTCTTC. It yields the protein CASSQELAGYNEQFF. This chain uses TRBV3-1 (or the pseudogene TRBV3-2) with TRBJ2-1; 10 bases line up with TRBD2. The germline V gene has CDR1 LGHDT and CDR2 YNNKEL (reference sequence). This CDR3 region has 15 residues. The V and J ends lost 0 bases and 4 bases, in that order; junction bases with no gene match: 0.

This chain's CDR3 is CSVEGTGSEAFF. Here the CDR3 DNA reads TGCAGCGTTGAGGGGACAGGGTCTGAAGCTTTCTTT. The chain has TRBV29-1 and TRBJ1-1, with TRBD1 matching 9 bases. The CDR3 sequence is 12 residues long. V was clipped by 3 bases and J by 6 bases; unmatched bases: 2. CDR1 and CDR2 from the germline V gene are SQVTM and ANQGSEA.

The chain couples TRBV27 to TRBJ1-1; tentatively, D is TRBD1 (5 bases). V gave up 3 bases and J gave up 5 bases, with 13 bases separating them. The germline CDR1 and CDR2 sequences are MNHEY and SMNVEV (reference sequence). The CDR3 covers 14 residues. This chain's CDR3 is CASSFHGGDTEAFF. The CDR3 DNA reads as TGTGCCAGCAGTTTTCACGGGGGGGATACTGAAGCTTTCTTT.

The rearrangement joins TRBV7-2 to TRBJ2-5; 7 bases agree with TRBD1. CDR1 and CDR2 (germline): SGHTA, FQGNSA. The V segment lost 5 bases and the J segment 0 bases; nucleotides outside the gene matches: 9. This CDR3 is built from 16 residues. DNA for the CDR3: TGTGCCAGCAGCCCACTAGGACAGGCTCACCAAGAGACCCAGTACTTC. Encoded protein: CASSPLGQAHQETQYF.

The chain uses TRBV25-1 and TRBJ2-2, with D tentatively TRBD1 (5 bases). The CDR3 loop spans 15 amino acids. Germline CDR1 reads MGHDK; CDR2 reads SYGVNS. V lost 6 bases and J 0 bases, leaving 11 bases between the germline ends. The CDR3 DNA reads as TGTGCCAGCAGCTACGACAGCTCGAACACCGGGGAGCTGTTTTTT. Protein product: CASSYDSSNTGELFF.

The chain joins TRBV10-3 to TRBJ1-2, with a possible D match to TRBD1 (5 bases). Per the germline V gene, CDR1 is ENHRY and CDR2 is SYGVKD. The CDR3 length is 15 residues. Trimming took 0 bases from V and 3 from J, leaving 11 bases between them. CDR3 residues: CAISESGREDYGYTF. Written as DNA, the CDR3 is TGTGCCATCAGTGAGTCCGGCAGGGAAGACTATGGCTACACCTTC.

This rearrangement joins TRBV7-2 to TRBJ2-3; 11 bases line up with TRBD2. This CDR3 comprises 16 residues. The junction had 8 bases not matched to a gene; V was cut back by 1 base and J by 8 bases. In germline, CDR1 is SGHTA, CDR2 FQGNSA. CDR3 loop: CASSLEGSGGAGTQYF. CDR3 coding DNA: TGTGCCAGCAGCTTAGAGGGTAGCGGGGGGGCCGGTACGCAGTATTTT. The full variable domain, completed using reference TRBV7-2 and TRBJ2-3, is GAGVSQSPSNKVTEKGKDVELRCDPISGHTALYWYRQSLGQGLEFLIYFQGNSAPDKSGLPSDRFSAERTGGSVSTLTIQRTQQEDSAVYLCASSLEGSGGAGTQYFGPGTRLTVL.